The T cell receptor (beta chain) described here comes from a study of OX40 agonist ivuxolimab in advanced cancers. Study background: Patients with prior anti-PD-1, anti-PD-L1 or anti-CTLA-4 therapy were eligible; 35% to 45% had some.

Trimming cost V 0 bases and J 7 bases, with 9 bases left between them. The length of the CDR3 is 13 residues. Germline V CDR1 and CDR2: SGHDN, FVKESK. Assay used: immunoSEQ multiplex PCR; TCRdb lists only in-frame clones, some missing. The table has 77,000 or so clones, 85% to 95% seen once; the top ten hold roughly 11%. The sample in question was CD4+ or CD8+ T cells sorted from blood, obtained in a trial of the OX40 agonist ivuxolimab. The chain recombines TRBV14 with TRBJ1-1; D is ambiguous. This clonotype was obtained from an adult with an advanced solid tumor such as melanoma, head and neck, liver or kidney cancer. CDR3 protein: CASSQDREFEAFF. The CDR3 DNA reads as TGTGCCAGCAGCCAAGATAGGGAGTTTGAAGCTTTCTTT.